Sequencing of this TCR beta chain was carried out in a study of blood T cell repertoires in COVID-19. The wider study: Sites in the United States, Italy and Spain provided acute and convalescent COVID-19 samples. T cells, B-cell-depleted T cells, or PBMCs supplied cDNA or gDNA.

Per the original data handling: Amplifying reference gene primers gave estimates of nucleated cell counts. Sequenced by immunoSEQ multiplex PCR; TCRdb stores in-frame clones only, minus some. The V and J calls and clone size are taken from that table; D and trimming were inferred from the DNA. Here the sample spans 150,000 to 200,000 clones, approximately 90% being singletons. Specimen: peripheral blood. The TCR sequence derives from a man aged 65 to 79 with active or convalescent COVID-19.

The CDR3 region is CASSTGLAGAVNEQFF. The DNA of the CDR3 is TGTGCCAGCAGCACCGGACTAGCGGGAGCGGTTAATGAGCAGTTCTTC. The gene calls are TRBV7-7 and TRBJ2-1, with 13 bases identical to TRBD2. With V trimmed by 5 bases and J by 7 bases, 8 bases remained unmatched. CDR1 is SSHAT, CDR2 FNYEAQ, per germline (reference sequence). The CDR3 covers 16 residues.